Shown below are 26 T cell receptor beta chains from a single sample sequenced in a study of T-cell reconstitution after alpha-beta-depleted transplantation in children. Unique molecular identifiers featured in how the TCRbeta library was prepared. TCRdb called the PCR reads again in MiXCR, with one record for every CDR3 protein. The sample has 280,000 or so distinct CDR3 sequences, roughly 12% seen once. The source was peripheral blood, collected 180 days after TCRalphabeta/CD19-depleted stem cell transplant. The receptors come from a male patient aged 2-10 years who had a stem cell transplant for chronic granulomatous disease, so the T cells may come from the graft donor.

This clonotype occurred many times. This sequence joins TRBV6-5 and TRBJ2-1, with D maybe TRBD1 (6 bases). The ends were cut back, 6 bases at V and 7 bases at J, with 13 bases in the middle. The CDR3 loop spans 13 amino acids. Germline V gene lookup returns CDR1 MNHEY and CDR2 SVGAGI. CDR3 loop: CASRHSTGNEQFF. DNA of the CDR3: TGTGCCAGCAGACACTCAACAGGGAATGAGCAGTTCTTC.

J is TRBJ2-1 and V is TRBV7-9; D is unclear. The V end lost 6 bases, the J end lost 7 bases, and 19 bases lay between the germline ends. The CDR3 contains 15 residues. CDR1 SEHNR and CDR2 FQNEAQ come from the germline V gene (reference sequence). The DNA of the CDR3 is TGTGCCAGCAGTCCTCTCGTCGGTGAGGAGAATGAGCAGTTCTTC. Translation gives CASSPLVGEENEQFF.

The table lists this clonotype with many counts. V gene TRBV20-1 combines with J gene TRBJ2-1; no clear D gene. Germline CDR1 reads DFQATT; CDR2 reads SNEGSKA (reference sequence). This CDR3 is built from 16 residues. The ends were cut back, 3 bases at V and 6 bases at J, with 21 bases in the middle. CDR3 residues: CSASQGFASWGNEQFF. Written as DNA, the CDR3 is TGCAGTGCTAGTCAAGGGTTCGCTAGTTGGGGCAATGAGCAGTTCTTC.

This clonotype was picked up many times. The chain links TRBV5-1 to TRBJ2-7; D could derive from TRBD1 or TRBD2 (5 bases each). Trimming removed 4 bases at V and 5 bases at J, with 16 bases between. The length of the CDR3 is 14 residues. CDR1 SGHRS and CDR2 YFSETQ come from the germline V gene. The CDR3 coding sequence is TGCGCCAGCAGCCAGGGACCGTCCTATGACGAGCAGTACTTC. It yields the protein CASSQGPSYDEQYF.

This clonotype was recorded many times. The gene calls are TRBV7-2 and TRBJ2-1; D may be TRBD2 (6 bases). V was clipped by 4 bases and J by 12 bases, with 16 bases between them. The germline V gene has CDR1 SGHTA and CDR2 FQGNSA. The CDR3 spans 13 residues. The CDR3 is CASSSPTRWGQFF. The CDR3 nucleotides read TGTGCCAGCAGCTCGCCGACTAGATGGGGGCAGTTCTTC.

This clonotype has just a few counts. The chain links TRBV24-1 to TRBJ2-2, with 7 bases matching TRBD2. CDR1 KGHDR and CDR2 SFDVKD come from the germline V gene. With V trimmed by 7 bases and J by 3 bases, 7 bases remained unmatched. This CDR3 is 15 amino acids long. As DNA, the CDR3 is TGTGCCACCAGCCGAACTAGCGTAGACACCGGGGAGCTGTTTTTT. Amino acid sequence: CATSRTSVDTGELFF.

This clonotype was seen ten or more times. The chain couples TRBV6-1 to TRBJ2-3; D uncertain. The CDR3 totals 11 residues. V lost 2 bases, J lost 4 bases, and 1 base lay in between. CDR1 is MNHNS, CDR2 SASEGT, per germline. The CDR3 nucleotides are TGTGCCAGCAGTGAATCAGATACGCAGTATTTT. It yields the protein CASSESDTQYF.

This clonotype was recorded many times. J is TRBJ1-1 and V is TRBV28, with 9 bases fitting TRBD1. Trimming removed 5 bases from V and 5 bases from J; junction bases left unmatched: 18. CDR3 length: 18 amino acids. Looked up from germline, CDR1 is MDHEN and CDR2 is SYDVKM. Here the CDR3 reads CASSPYGTGIPPWTEAFF. As DNA, the CDR3 is TGTGCCAGCAGTCCCTACGGGACAGGGATTCCACCGTGGACTGAAGCTTTCTTT.

This clonotype came up many times. An end of the junction differs from the germline gene, which may be a read error. The rearrangement uses TRBV7-2 and TRBJ2-5; 8 bases fit TRBD2. This CDR3 spans 11 amino acids. Germline V lookup: CDR1 SGHTA, CDR2 FQGNSA. Here the CDR3 DNA reads TGTGCCAGCACCCCCGGGACTAGTAACTTCTTC. As protein: CASTPGTSNFF.

This clonotype appeared many times. The V call is TRBV4-2, the J call TRBJ2-2; D tentatively fits TRBD1 or TRBD2 (6 bases each). This CDR3 region has 16 residues. V lost 4 bases to trimming and J lost 6 bases, with 18 bases between them. CDR1 and CDR2 (germline): LGHNA, YNFKEQ. The CDR3, as DNA: TGTGCCAGCAGCCCCAAGGGGGGTTTAATGGCCGGGGAGCTGTTTTTT. This gives the protein CASSPKGGLMAGELFF.

This clonotype was recorded a few times. The chain recombines TRBV4-3 with TRBJ2-1; D might be TRBD1 (6 bases). CDR1 is LGHNA, CDR2 YSLEER, per germline. The CDR3 is 14 amino acids. Between the trimmed V and J ends, which lost 0 bases and 7 bases, there was a span of 10 bases. Here the CDR3 DNA reads TGCGCCAGCAGCCAAGAAGGGGGACATAATGAGCAGTTCTTC. Translated: CASSQEGGHNEQFF.

This clonotype has ten or more counts. The V gene is TRBV29-1, the J gene TRBJ2-4; D is tentatively TRBD1 or TRBD2 (5 bases each). The ends were cut back, 5 bases at V and 10 bases at J, with 18 bases in the middle. This CDR3 has 13 amino acids. Germline V gene data show CDR1 as SQVTM and CDR2 as ANQGSEA. CDR3 DNA: TGCAGCGTTCTTTGGGGTTCGGGGCGGATTCAGTACTTC. This encodes CSVLWGSGRIQYF.

This clonotype was observed many times. V and J are TRBV6-2 or TRBV6-3 and TRBJ2-1, with a possible D match to TRBD2 (6 bases). The V and J ends lost 2 bases and 8 bases respectively, with 13 bases between them. The CDR3 totals 14 residues. Germline V gives CDR1 MNHEY, CDR2 SVGEGT. The CDR3 protein is CASSYERARDEQFF. DNA for the CDR3: TGTGCCAGCAGTTACGAGCGGGCGCGGGATGAGCAGTTCTTC.

This clonotype was found many times. This chain links TRBV6-5 with TRBJ2-5; D gene ambiguous. CDR3 length equals 15 residues. Per the germline V gene, CDR1 is MNHEY and CDR2 is SVGAGI. Trimming stripped 0 bases from V and 5 bases from J, with 13 bases between. CDR3 sequence reads: CASSYSRLQVETQYF. DNA for the CDR3: TGTGCCAGCAGTTACTCGCGGCTCCAGGTGGAGACCCAGTACTTC.

This clonotype has at least ten counts. V and J are TRBV6-1 and TRBJ2-3; D is possibly TRBD2 (5 bases). The CDR3 consists of 15 residues. Germline V gene data show CDR1 as MNHNS and CDR2 as SASEGT. V was shortened by 6 bases and J by 6 bases, with 19 bases between the two germline ends. The CDR3 sequence is CASSPPDRGGDTQYF. CDR3 DNA: TGTGCCAGCAGCCCGCCGGACCGCGGAGGTGATACGCAGTATTTT.

This clonotype has a count of ten or more. The chain carries TRBV7-3 and TRBJ1-6; D is unclear. Germline V gene data show CDR1 as SGHTA and CDR2 as FQGTGA. The CDR3 has 20 amino acids. With 2 bases removed from V and 0 bases from J, the gap between germline ends came to 20 bases. CDR3 nucleotide sequence: TGTGCCAGCAGCTTAGGTGCCACCCACCCGGGGAGCTCCTATAATTCACCCCTCCACTTT. This gives the protein CASSLGATHPGSSYNSPLHF.

This clonotype was seen at least ten times. This chain uses TRBV6-1 with TRBJ2-6, with D possibly being TRBD1 (6 bases). Germline V lookup: CDR1 MNHNS, CDR2 SASEGT. V was pared by 5 bases and J by 0 bases, with 14 bases between. The CDR3 consists of 17 residues. The CDR3 DNA follows: TGTGCCAGCAGTACAGGGCTCTCTCTCTCTGGGGCCAACGTCCTGACTTTC. Translated: CASSTGLSLSGANVLTF.

This clonotype was counted ten times or more. The rearrangement joins TRBV20-1 to TRBJ2-7, with D possibly TRBD1 on 5 matching bases. Germline V gene lookup returns CDR1 DFQATT and CDR2 SNEGSKA (reference sequence). V was shortened by 3 bases and J by 4 bases, with 13 bases between the two germline ends. The CDR3 runs to 13 residues. This CDR3 reads CSASQGPLYEQYF. For the CDR3, the DNA is TGCAGTGCTAGTCAGGGTCCCCTATACGAGCAGTACTTC.

This clonotype was found many times. The chain is built from TRBV12-3 or TRBV12-4 and TRBJ2-2; tentatively, D is TRBD2 (6 bases). The CDR3 extends over 16 amino acids. Deletions cut 6 bases from V and 5 bases from J, with 19 bases between. As DNA, the CDR3 is TGTGCCAGCAGCCCCGGGACGGCAGGGAGGACCGGGGAGCTGTTTTTT. This sequence encodes CASSPGTAGRTGELFF.

In the case of this clonotype: A much larger clonotype is one base distant, so this may be a read error. The chain recombines TRBV20-1 with TRBJ2-5, with D unresolved. The V gene lost 6 bases and the J gene lost 3 bases, with 11 bases spanning the gap. This CDR3 spans 12 amino acids. Germline V gene data show CDR1 as DFQATT and CDR2 as SNEGSKA (reference sequence). CDR3 region: CSAPRYKETQYF. CDR3 DNA: TGCAGTGCCCCCAGGTACAAAGAGACCCAGTACTTC.

The sample holds many counts of this clonotype. The gene calls are TRBV7-9 and TRBJ2-1; D is ambiguous. V was pared by 1 base and J by 15 bases, with 7 bases between. CDR3 length: 10 residues. Germline V CDR1 and CDR2: SEHNR, FQNEAQ (reference sequence). In nucleotides, the CDR3 is TGTGCCAGCAGCTTAGATCTTGGGTTCTTC. Its translation: CASSLDLGFF.

This clonotype showed up many times. The chain employs TRBV7-6 and TRBJ2-7; 8 nucleotides agree with TRBD1. Germline loops: CDR1 SGHVS, CDR2 FNYEAQ. The trim removed 5 bases at V and 2 bases at J, leaving 5 bases unmatched. The CDR3 sequence is 14 residues long. CDR3 DNA sequence: TGTGCCAGCAGCACAGGACAGGGAACCTACGAGCAGTACTTC. Amino acids: CASSTGQGTYEQYF.

There are many counts of this clonotype. The chain carries TRBV4-2 and TRBJ1-1; D gene uncertain. This CDR3 contains 13 residues. Trimming took 0 bases from V and 4 from J, leaving 6 bases between them. In germline, CDR1 is LGHNA, CDR2 YNFKEQ. The CDR3 is CASSQDLGTEAFF. The CDR3 region has the DNA TGTGCCAGCAGCCAAGATCTGGGCACTGAAGCTTTCTTT.

This clonotype was recorded at least ten times. The rearrangement joins TRBV12-3 or TRBV12-4 to TRBJ2-7; TRBD2 might be the D (6 bases). The V end was cut by 4 bases, the J end by 4 bases, with 14 bases between. The CDR3 has 14 amino acids. CDR3 in DNA: TGTGCCAGCAGTTACGGGACTTCGCCTTACGAGCAGTACTTC. It translates to CASSYGTSPYEQYF.

This chain links TRBV18 with TRBJ2-7; 10 bases fit TRBD1. V shed 3 bases and J 4 bases; nucleotides not matched to a gene: 6. Germline V gives CDR1 KGHSH, CDR2 LQKENI. The CDR3 has 15 amino acids. The CDR3 here is CASSPTTGGKYEQYF. The CDR3 nucleotides are TGTGCCAGCTCACCTACGACAGGGGGCAAGTACGAGCAGTACTTC. Full variable domain (outside the CDR3, taken from reference TRBV18 and TRBJ2-7): NAGVMQNPRHLVRRRGQEARLRCSPMKGHSHVYWYRQLPEEGLKFMVYLQKENIIDESGMPKERFSAEFPKEGPSILRIQQVVRGDSAAYFCASSPTTGGKYEQYFGPGTRLTVT.

The chain combines TRBV18 with TRBJ2-3; D is uncertain. Germline CDR1 KGHSH, CDR2 LQKENI. This CDR3 has 14 amino acids. V was shortened by 2 bases and J by 2 bases, with 8 bases between the two germline ends. The CDR3, as DNA: TGTGCCAGCTCACCAATCTCAAACACAGATACGCAGTATTTT. Protein sequence: CASSPISNTDTQYF.